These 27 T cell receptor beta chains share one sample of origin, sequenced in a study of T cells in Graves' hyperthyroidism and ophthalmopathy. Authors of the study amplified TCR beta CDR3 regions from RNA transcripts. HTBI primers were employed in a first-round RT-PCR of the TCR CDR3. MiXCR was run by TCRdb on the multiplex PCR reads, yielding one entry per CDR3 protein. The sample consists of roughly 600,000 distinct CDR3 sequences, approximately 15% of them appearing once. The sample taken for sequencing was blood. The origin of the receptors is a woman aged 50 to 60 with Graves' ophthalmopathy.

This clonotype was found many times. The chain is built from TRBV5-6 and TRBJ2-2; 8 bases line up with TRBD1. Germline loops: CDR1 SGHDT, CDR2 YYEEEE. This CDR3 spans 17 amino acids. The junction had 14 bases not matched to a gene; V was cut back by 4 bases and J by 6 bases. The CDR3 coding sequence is TGTGCCAGCAGCGGACGGGACAGGTTTTCTCTACCCGGGGAGCTGTTTTTT. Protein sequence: CASSGRDRFSLPGELFF.

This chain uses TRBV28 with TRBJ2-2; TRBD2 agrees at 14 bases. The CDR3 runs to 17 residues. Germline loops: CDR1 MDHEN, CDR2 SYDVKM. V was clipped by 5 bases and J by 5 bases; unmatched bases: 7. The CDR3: CASSRLAGGPKTGELFF. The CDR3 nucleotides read TGTGCCAGCAGTCGACTAGCGGGAGGGCCAAAGACCGGGGAGCTGTTTTTT. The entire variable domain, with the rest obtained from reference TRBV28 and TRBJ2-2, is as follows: DVKVTQSSRYLVKRTGEKVFLECVQDMDHENMFWYRQDPGLGLRLIYFSYDVKMKEKGDIPEGYSVSREKKERFSLILESASTNQTSMYLCASSRLAGGPKTGELFFGEGSRLTVL.

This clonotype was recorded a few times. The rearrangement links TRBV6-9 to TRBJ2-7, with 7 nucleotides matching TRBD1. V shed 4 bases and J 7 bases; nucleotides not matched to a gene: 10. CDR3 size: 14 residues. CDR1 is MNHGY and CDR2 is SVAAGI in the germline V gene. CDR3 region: CASSSGTAKLEQYF. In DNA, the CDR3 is TGTGCCAGCAGTTCCGGGACAGCCAAATTGGAGCAGTACTTC.

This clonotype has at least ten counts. The DNA for the CDR3 is TGTGCCAGCAGGAGCCCCCTAGCGGGAGGTTACAATGAGCAGTTCTTC. Translated, it gives CASRSPLAGGYNEQFF. The V and J genes are TRBV6-1 and TRBJ2-1, with 11 bases identical to TRBD2. The CDR3 runs to 16 residues. The J segment lost 4 bases and the V segment lost 6 bases, leaving 8 bases of the junction unmatched. Germline CDR1 MNHNS, CDR2 SASEGT.

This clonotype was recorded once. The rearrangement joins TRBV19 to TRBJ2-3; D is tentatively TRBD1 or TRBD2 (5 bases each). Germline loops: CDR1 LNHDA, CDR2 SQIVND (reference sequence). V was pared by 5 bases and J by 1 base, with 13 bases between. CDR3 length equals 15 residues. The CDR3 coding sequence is TGTGCCAGTAGTCCGGATATGGGGGGCACAGATACGCAGTATTTT. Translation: CASSPDMGGTDTQYF. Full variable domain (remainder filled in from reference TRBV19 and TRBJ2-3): DGGITQSPKYLFRKEGQNVTLSCEQNLNHDAMYWYRQDPGQGLRLIYYSQIVNDFQKGDIAEGYSVSREKKESFPLTVTSAQKNPTAFYLCASSPDMGGTDTQYFGPGTRLTVL.

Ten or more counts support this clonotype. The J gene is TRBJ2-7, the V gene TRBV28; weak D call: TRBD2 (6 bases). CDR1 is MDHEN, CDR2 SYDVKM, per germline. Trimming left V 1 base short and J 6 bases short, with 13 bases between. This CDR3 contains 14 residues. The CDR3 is CASSLFRGGIEQYF. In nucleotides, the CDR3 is TGTGCCAGCAGTTTATTTCGAGGAGGGATCGAGCAGTACTTC.

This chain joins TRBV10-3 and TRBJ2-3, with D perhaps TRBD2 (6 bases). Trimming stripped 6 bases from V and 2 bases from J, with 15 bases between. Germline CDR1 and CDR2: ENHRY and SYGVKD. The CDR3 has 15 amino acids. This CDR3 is CAIRHGGLITDTQYF. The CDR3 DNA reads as TGTGCCATCAGACATGGGGGACTCATCACAGATACGCAGTATTTT.

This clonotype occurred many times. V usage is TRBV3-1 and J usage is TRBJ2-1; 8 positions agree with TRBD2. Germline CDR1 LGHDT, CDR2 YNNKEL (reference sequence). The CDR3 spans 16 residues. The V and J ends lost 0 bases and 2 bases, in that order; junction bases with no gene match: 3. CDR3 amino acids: CASSQEPGLAYNEQFF. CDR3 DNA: TGTGCCAGCAGCCAAGAGCCGGGACTAGCCTACAATGAGCAGTTCTTC.

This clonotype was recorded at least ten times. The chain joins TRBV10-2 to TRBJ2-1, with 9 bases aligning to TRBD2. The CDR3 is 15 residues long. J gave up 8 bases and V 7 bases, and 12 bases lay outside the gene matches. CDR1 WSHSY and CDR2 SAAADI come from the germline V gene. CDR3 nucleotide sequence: TGCGCCAGCACCGTAGCGGGGGTCTTGGGGGATGAGCAGTTCTTC. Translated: CASTVAGVLGDEQFF.

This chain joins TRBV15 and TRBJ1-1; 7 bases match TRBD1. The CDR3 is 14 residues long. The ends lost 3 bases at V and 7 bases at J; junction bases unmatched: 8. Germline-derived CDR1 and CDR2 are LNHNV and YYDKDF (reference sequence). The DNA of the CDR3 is TGTGCCACCAGCAGTAGACAGGGAGGTGTTGAAGCTTTCTTT. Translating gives CATSSRQGGVEAFF. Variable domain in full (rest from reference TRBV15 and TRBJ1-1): DAMVIQNPRYQVTQFGKPVTLSCSQTLNHNVMYWYQQKSSQAPKLLFHYYDKDFNNEADTPDNFQSRRPNTSFCFLDIRSPGLGDTAMYLCATSSRQGGVEAFFGQGTRLTVV.

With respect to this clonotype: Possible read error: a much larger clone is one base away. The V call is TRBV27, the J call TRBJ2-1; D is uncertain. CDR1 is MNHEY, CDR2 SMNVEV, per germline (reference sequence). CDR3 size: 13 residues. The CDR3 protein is CASSFLTGNERFF. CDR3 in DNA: TGTGCCAGCAGTTTTCTGACGGGCAATGAGCGGTTCTTC.

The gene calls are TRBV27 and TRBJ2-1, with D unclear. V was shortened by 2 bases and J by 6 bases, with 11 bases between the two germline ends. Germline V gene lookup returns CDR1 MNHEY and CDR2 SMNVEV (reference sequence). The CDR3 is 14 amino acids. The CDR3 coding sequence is TGTGCCAGCAGTTTAGCGGCGGAGTCCAATGAGCAGTTCTTC. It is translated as CASSLAAESNEQFF.

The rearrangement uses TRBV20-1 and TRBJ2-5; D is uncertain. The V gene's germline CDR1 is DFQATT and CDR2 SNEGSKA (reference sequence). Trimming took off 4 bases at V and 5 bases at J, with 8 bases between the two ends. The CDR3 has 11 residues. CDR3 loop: CSAIWRETQYF. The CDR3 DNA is TGCAGTGCTATCTGGCGGGAGACCCAGTACTTC.

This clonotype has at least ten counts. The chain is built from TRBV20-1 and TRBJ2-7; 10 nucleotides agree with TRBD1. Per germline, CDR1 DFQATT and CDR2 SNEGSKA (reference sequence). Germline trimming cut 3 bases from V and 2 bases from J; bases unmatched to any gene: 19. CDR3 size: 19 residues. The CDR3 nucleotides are TGCAGTGCTAGTGGGCACAACGACAGGGGGCAGATCCGGACCTACGAGCAGTACTTC. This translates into CSASGHNDRGQIRTYEQYF.

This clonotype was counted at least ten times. The CDR3 region is CASSPQGASYNEQFF. The CDR3 coding sequence is TGCGCCAGCAGCCCTCAGGGGGCATCCTACAATGAGCAGTTCTTC. This chain uses TRBV5-1 with TRBJ2-1; TRBD1 agrees at 8 bases. CDR1 is SGHRS, CDR2 YFSETQ, per germline. The CDR3 totals 15 residues. J lost 1 base, V lost 4 bases, and 4 bases had no gene match.

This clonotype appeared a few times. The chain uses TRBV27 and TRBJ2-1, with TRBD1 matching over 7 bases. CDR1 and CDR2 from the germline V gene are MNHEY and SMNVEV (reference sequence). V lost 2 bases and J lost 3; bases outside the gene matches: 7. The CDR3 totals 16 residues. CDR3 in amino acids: CASSLPGTVNYNEQFF. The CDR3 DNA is TGTGCCAGCAGTTTACCTGGGACAGTCAACTACAATGAGCAGTTCTTC.

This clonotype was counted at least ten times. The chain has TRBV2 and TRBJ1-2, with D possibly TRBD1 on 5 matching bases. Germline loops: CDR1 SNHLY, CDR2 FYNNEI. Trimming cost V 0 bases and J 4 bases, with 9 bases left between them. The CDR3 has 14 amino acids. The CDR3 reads CASSEALGGYGYTF. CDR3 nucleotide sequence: TGTGCCAGCAGTGAAGCGCTGGGGGGCTATGGCTACACCTTC.

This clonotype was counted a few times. CDR3 sequence (DNA): TGTGCCAGCAGCCCCCACACAGGGGGCACAGGAGATACGCAGTATTTT. Amino acids: CASSPHTGGTGDTQYF. This chain connects TRBV9 to TRBJ2-3, with 9 bases identical to TRBD1. J was trimmed by 5 bases and V by 4 bases; bases with no gene match: 11. From germline, CDR1 is SGDLS and CDR2 YYNGEE. This CDR3 has 16 amino acids.

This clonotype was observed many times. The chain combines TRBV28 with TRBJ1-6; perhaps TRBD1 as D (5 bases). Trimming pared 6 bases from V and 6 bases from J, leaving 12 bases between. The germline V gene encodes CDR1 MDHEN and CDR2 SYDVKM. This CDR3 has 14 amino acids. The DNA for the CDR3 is TGTGCCAGCAGAACCGGGACGGTTAATTCACCCCTCCACTTT. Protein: CASRTGTVNSPLHF.

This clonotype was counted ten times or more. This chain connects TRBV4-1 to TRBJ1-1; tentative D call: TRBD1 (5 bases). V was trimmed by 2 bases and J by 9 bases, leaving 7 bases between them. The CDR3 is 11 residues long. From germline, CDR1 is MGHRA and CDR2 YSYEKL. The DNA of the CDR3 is TGCGCCAGCAGCCAACAGGGAAAAGCTTTCTTT. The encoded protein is CASSQQGKAFF.

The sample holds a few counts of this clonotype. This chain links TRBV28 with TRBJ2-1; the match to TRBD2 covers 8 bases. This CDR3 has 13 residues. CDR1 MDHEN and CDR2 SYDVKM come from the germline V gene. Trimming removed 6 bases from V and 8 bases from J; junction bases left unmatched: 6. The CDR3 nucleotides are TGTGCCAGCAGGTCGGGAGGGCCATATGAGCAGTTCTTC. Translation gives CASRSGGPYEQFF. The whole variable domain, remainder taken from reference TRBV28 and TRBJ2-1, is DVKVTQSSRYLVKRTGEKVFLECVQDMDHENMFWYRQDPGLGLRLIYFSYDVKMKEKGDIPEGYSVSREKKERFSLILESASTNQTSMYLCASRSGGPYEQFFGPGTRLTVL.

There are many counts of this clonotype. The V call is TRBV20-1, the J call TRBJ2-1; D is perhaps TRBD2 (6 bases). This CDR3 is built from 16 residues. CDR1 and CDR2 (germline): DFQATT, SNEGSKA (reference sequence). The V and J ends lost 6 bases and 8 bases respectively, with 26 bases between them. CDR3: CSAGGSDRLVFDEQFF. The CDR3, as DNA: TGCAGTGCCGGAGGGTCGGATAGACTAGTCTTCGATGAGCAGTTCTTC.

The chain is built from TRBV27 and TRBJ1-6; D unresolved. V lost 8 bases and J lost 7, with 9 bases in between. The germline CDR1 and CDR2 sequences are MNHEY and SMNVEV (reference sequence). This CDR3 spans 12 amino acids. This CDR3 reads CASGTYNSPLHF. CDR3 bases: TGTGCCAGCGGAACTTACAATTCACCCCTCCACTTT.

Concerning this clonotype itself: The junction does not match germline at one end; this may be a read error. The CDR3 region has the DNA TGTGCCAGCAGCTTGGCCGAGGGGGCACCCCTCCACTTT. It specifies CASSLAEGAPLHF. This chain links TRBV5-1 with TRBJ1-6; TRBD1 is a possible D gene (6 bases). Germline V CDR1 and CDR2: SGHRS, YFSETQ. CDR3 length: 13 residues.

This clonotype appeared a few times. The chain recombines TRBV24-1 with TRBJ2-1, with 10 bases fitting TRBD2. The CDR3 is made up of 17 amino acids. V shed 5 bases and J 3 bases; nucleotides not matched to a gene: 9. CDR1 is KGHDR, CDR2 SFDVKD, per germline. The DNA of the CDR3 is TGTGCCACCAGTGCCGCCGGCCTAGCGGGAGACTACAATGAGCAGTTCTTC. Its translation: CATSAAGLAGDYNEQFF.

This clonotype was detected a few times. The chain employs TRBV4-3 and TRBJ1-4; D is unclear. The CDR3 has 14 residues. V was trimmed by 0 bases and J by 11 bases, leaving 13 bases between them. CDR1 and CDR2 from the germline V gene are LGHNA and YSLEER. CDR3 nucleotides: TGCGCCAGCAGCCAAGACAGAAACACAGCCAAACTGTTTTTT. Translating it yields CASSQDRNTAKLFF.

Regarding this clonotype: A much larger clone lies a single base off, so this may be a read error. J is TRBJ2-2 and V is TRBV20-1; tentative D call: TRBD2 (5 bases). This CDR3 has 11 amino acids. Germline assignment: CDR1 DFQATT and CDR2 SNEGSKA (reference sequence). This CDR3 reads CSARRTGEPFF. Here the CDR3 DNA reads TGCAGTGCTCGACGGACCGGGGAGCCGTTTTTT.